What follows is one TCR beta chain and its context. This entry is derived from a study of cytomegalovirus exposure and HLA in healthy donors. CDR1 and CDR2 from the germline V gene are LNHDA and SQIVND (reference sequence). V lost 5 bases and J lost 5; bases outside the gene matches: 10. The CDR3 sequence is 15 residues long. PCR was performed using 60 Vbeta and 13 Jbeta primers. TCRdb's table, derived via immunoSEQ multiplex PCR, lists solely in-frame clones and lacks some. This sample yields fewer than 350,000 clones, of which around 90% are seen a single time; roughly 2% belongs to the top ten. The sequence was obtained from a woman aged 18-29 years in good health and CMV-seronegative. Sequencing input: PBMCs. This rearrangement joins TRBV19 to TRBJ2-5; TRBD2 matches 8 bases. Written as DNA, the CDR3 is TGTGCCAGTAGTGTAACTAGCGGCAGAAGGGAGACCCAGTACTTC. Its translation is CASSVTSGRRETQYF. The whole variable domain, remainder taken from reference TRBV19 and TRBJ2-5, is DGGITQSPKYLFRKEGQNVTLSCEQNLNHDAMYWYRQDPGQGLRLIYYSQIVNDFQKGDIAEGYSVSREKKESFPLTVTSAQKNPTAFYLCASSVTSGRRETQYFGPGTRLLVL.